This T cell receptor (beta chain) came from a study of blood T cell repertoires in COVID-19. Study-level background: From the United States, Italy and Spain came samples of acute and convalescent COVID-19. PBMCs, B-cell-depleted T cells, or T cells provided the cDNA or gDNA that made up the material.

The CDR3 is made up of 16 amino acids. Trimming at V came to 2 bases and at J to 4 bases, leaving 10 bases not matched to a gene. The germline V gene encodes CDR1 KGHSH and CDR2 LQKENI. Original data processing: The authors estimated nucleated cell counts from reference gene primer amplification. The protocol was immunoSEQ multiplex PCR, while the TCRdb copy is restricted to in-frame clones and leaves out a portion. For V, J and clone size, that table is used; D and trimming come from the DNA. Of 75,000 to 80,000 clones detected, 88% appear once; the ten largest clones hold approximately 10%. The sequence came from a human donor in a cohort sampled during active COVID-19. This sequence joins TRBV18 and TRBJ1-1, with 7 bases that match TRBD1. Sequenced material: peripheral blood. This chain's CDR3 is CASSPESGGLVTEAFF. CDR3 nucleotide sequence: TGTGCCAGCTCACCAGAATCAGGGGGATTAGTCACTGAAGCTTTCTTT.